The 3 T cell receptor beta chains below come from one sample, sequenced in a study of human T cells and chemical hapten exposure. Blood, whole and unfractionated, served as the source for total RNA extraction. MiXCR, run by TCRdb on the 5' RACE reads, gives a single entry per CDR3 protein. The data show tens of thousands of distinct CDR3 sequences, more than 15% seen once. These receptor sequences come from a female donor in good health.

CDR3 nucleotide sequence: TGCAGTGCTAGAGATCTAGCGGACCCCCAAGAGACCCAGTACTTC. It specifies CSARDLADPQETQYF. This chain joins TRBV20-1 and TRBJ2-5; 7 bases are a match to TRBD2. Germline lookup yields CDR1 DFQATT and CDR2 SNEGSKA (reference sequence). The CDR3 covers 15 residues. V trimming: 0 bases; J trimming: 1 base; junction bases outside the gene matches: 5.

The chain has TRBV10-3 and TRBJ2-7; D not resolved. The V end was cut by 0 bases, the J end by 0 bases, with 12 bases between. This CDR3 is built from 16 residues. CDR1 is ENHRY, CDR2 SYGVKD, per germline. Here the CDR3 reads CAISESGRPSSYEQYF. For the CDR3, the DNA is TGTGCCATCAGTGAGTCAGGCCGCCCGAGCTCCTACGAGCAGTACTTC.

The J gene is TRBJ2-7, the V gene TRBV29-1; 9 nucleotides align to TRBD1. The ends lost 6 bases at V and 7 bases at J; junction bases unmatched: 10. Per the germline V gene, CDR1 is SQVTM and CDR2 is ANQGSEA. CDR3 length: 13 residues. CDR3: CSVLPGQGREQYF. CDR3 DNA sequence: TGCAGCGTCCTACCGGGACAGGGAAGGGAGCAGTACTTC.